A single sample gave rise to the 22 T cell receptor beta chains below, sequenced in a study of blood T cell repertoires in COVID-19. TCRdb's copy holds only in-frame clones and misses some; the assay was immunoSEQ multiplex PCR. The repertoire holds about 320,000 clones, with about 82% as singletons. Input material: peripheral blood. These TCRs come from a human donor in a cohort sampled during active COVID-19.

The chain uses TRBV25-1 and TRBJ2-7, with TRBD1 identical over 8 bases. V shed 1 base, J shed 5 bases, and the junction held 4 bases outside the gene matches. Germline V gene sequence: CDR1 MGHDK, CDR2 SYGVNS. This CDR3 is built from 14 residues. The CDR3 loop reads CASSESGGLDEQYF. Written as DNA, the CDR3 is TGTGCCAGCAGTGAATCAGGGGGCCTGGACGAGCAGTACTTC.

This clone has just a few counts. CDR3 region: CASRMAGTGRETQYF. The CDR3 region has the DNA TGCGCCAGCAGAATGGCGGGGACAGGGCGAGAGACCCAGTACTTC. The chain employs TRBV5-1 and TRBJ2-5, with 9 positions matching TRBD1. The germline V gene has CDR1 SGHRS and CDR2 YFSETQ. The ends lost 5 bases at V and 4 bases at J; junction bases unmatched: 9. There are 15 residues in the CDR3.

J is TRBJ2-7 and V is TRBV6-5; D is perhaps TRBD2 (6 bases). The length of the CDR3 is 14 residues. The germline CDR1 and CDR2 sequences are MNHEY and SVGAGI. Between the trimmed V and J ends, which lost 4 bases and 2 bases, there was a span of 12 bases. The CDR3 nucleotides are TGTGCCAGCAGTTTAAAGACTAGTGCCTACGAGCAGTACTTC. Translation: CASSLKTSAYEQYF.

The chain carries TRBV10-3 and TRBJ1-1; D is perhaps TRBD1 (5 bases). The CDR3 sequence is 11 residues long. V dropped 10 bases and J dropped 11 bases, with 17 bases sitting between them. Germline CDR1 and CDR2: ENHRY and SYGVKD. DNA of the CDR3: TGTGCCACCACGGCGGGGGACGACGCTTTCTTT. Its protein is CATTAGDDAFF.

The chain couples TRBV2 to TRBJ2-7; 9 bases map to TRBD2. The CDR3 contains 16 residues. J gave up 4 bases and V 4 bases, and 11 bases lay outside the gene matches. Looked up from germline, CDR1 is SNHLY and CDR2 is FYNNEI. CDR3 residues: CASSGGVAGASYEQYF. The CDR3 DNA sequence: TGTGCCAGCAGTGGCGGGGTAGCGGGGGCCTCTTACGAGCAGTACTTC.

The chain joins TRBV27 to TRBJ1-5, with D possibly being TRBD1 (5 bases). Germline loops: CDR1 MNHEY, CDR2 SMNVEV (reference sequence). The CDR3 consists of 13 residues. The germline V and J ends were trimmed by 3 bases and 5 bases, with 8 bases remaining between them. The CDR3 loop reads CASSFSGDQPQHF. DNA of the CDR3: TGTGCCAGCAGTTTCTCGGGGGATCAGCCCCAGCATTTT.

This rearrangement joins TRBV24-1 to TRBJ1-1; 7 bases are a match to TRBD1. The germline gives CDR1 KGHDR, CDR2 SFDVKD. This CDR3 comprises 13 residues. Trimming removed 7 bases from V and 5 bases from J; junction bases left unmatched: 6. CDR3 coding DNA: TGTGCCACCAGGAAGGGGGCTTTGACTGAAGCTTTCTTT. As protein: CATRKGALTEAFF.

The V call is TRBV6-6, the J call TRBJ1-1; D gene uncertain. This CDR3 has 13 amino acids. Trimming removed 1 base at V and 5 bases at J, with 8 bases between. Germline-derived CDR1 and CDR2 are MNHNY and SVGAGI (reference sequence). The CDR3 sequence: CASSYWGGTEAFF. The CDR3 region has the DNA TGTGCCAGCAGTTACTGGGGAGGGACTGAAGCTTTCTTT.

This clone was seen a handful of times. CDR3 in DNA: TGTGCCAGCAGCCAAGACGACACGCGAAACACCATATATTTT. This translates into CASSQDDTRNTIYF. The chain uses TRBV4-2 and TRBJ1-3; no reliable D call. Germline CDR1 is LGHNA and CDR2 is YNFKEQ. The length of the CDR3 is 14 residues. V gave up 0 bases and J gave up 5 bases, with 8 bases separating them.

The chain has TRBV6-5 and TRBJ2-2; D uncertain. Trimming left V 6 bases short and J 5 bases short, with 7 bases between. Germline V gene lookup returns CDR1 MNHEY and CDR2 SVGAGI. The CDR3 has 12 residues. The CDR3 DNA reads as TGTGCCAGCAGGACTGGTACCGGGGAGCTGTTTTTT. Protein: CASRTGTGELFF.

The chain is built from TRBV2 and TRBJ2-3; a weak D match, TRBD1 (6 bases). This CDR3 is built from 14 residues. CDR1 and CDR2 (germline): SNHLY, FYNNEI. V lost 6 bases and J lost 0, with 10 bases in between. DNA of the CDR3: TGTGCCAGCAGGGACAGTTATAGCACAGATACGCAGTATTTT. Its protein is CASRDSYSTDTQYF.

This clone showed up just a few times. The CDR3 reads CASSLPSYEQYF. The CDR3 nucleotides read TGCGCCAGCAGCTTGCCGTCCTACGAGCAGTACTTC. This chain links TRBV5-1 with TRBJ2-7; no firm D call. The CDR3 sequence is 12 residues long. The V end lost 1 base, the J end lost 1 base, and 3 bases lay between the germline ends. Germline CDR1 reads SGHRS; CDR2 reads YFSETQ.

This clone occurred a few times. This chain links TRBV5-5 with TRBJ1-2, with 8 bases aligning to TRBD1. Germline V gene data show CDR1 as SGHKS and CDR2 as YYEKEE (reference sequence). This CDR3 spans 12 amino acids. Trimming took 3 bases from V and 8 from J; bases not matched to a gene: 3. CDR3: CASSWDRSGYTF. DNA for the CDR3: TGTGCCAGCAGCTGGGACAGGAGCGGCTACACCTTC.

The chain couples TRBV11-2 to TRBJ1-6; D unresolved. In germline, CDR1 is SGHAT, CDR2 FQNNGV. The CDR3 is 14 residues long. V lost 3 bases to trimming and J lost 8 bases, with 11 bases between them. This chain's CDR3 is CASSLGVSHSPLHF. The CDR3 coding sequence is TGTGCCAGCAGCTTGGGCGTTTCCCATTCACCCCTCCACTTT.

The rearrangement links TRBV30 to TRBJ1-2; TRBD1 matches 8 bases. The CDR3 sequence is 12 residues long. V lost 5 bases and J lost 8; bases outside the gene matches: 7. Germline CDR1 GTSNPN, CDR2 SVGIG (reference sequence). Written as DNA, the CDR3 is TGTGCCTGGCTTAAACAGGGGGACGGCTACACCTTC. It codes for CAWLKQGDGYTF.

The chain employs TRBV5-1 and TRBJ1-1; D is unclear. CDR3 length: 13 residues. Trimming cost V 4 bases and J 0 bases, with 7 bases left between them. Germline lookup yields CDR1 SGHRS and CDR2 YFSETQ. CDR3 loop: CASSVDLNTEAFF. As DNA, the CDR3 is TGCGCCAGCAGCGTAGACTTGAACACTGAAGCTTTCTTT.

This chain links TRBV10-3 with TRBJ1-5; no clear D gene. V lost 4 bases, J lost 4 bases, and 8 bases lay in between. The CDR3 is made up of 13 amino acids. Germline assignment: CDR1 ENHRY and CDR2 SYGVKD. In nucleotides, the CDR3 is TGTGCCATCAGTGGCGGGCAAAATCAGCCCCAGCATTTT. Translated: CAISGGQNQPQHF.

This clone was counted a few times. The rearrangement links TRBV9 to TRBJ1-2; tentative D call: TRBD1 (6 bases). The germline CDR1 and CDR2 sequences are SGDLS and YYNGEE. Trimming removed 4 bases at V and 3 bases at J, with 10 bases between. This CDR3 region has 13 residues. The CDR3 DNA is TGTGCCAGCAGCTCGTACAGGGACTATGGCTACACCTTC. Translation gives CASSSYRDYGYTF.

The chain recombines TRBV27 with TRBJ1-6, with D possibly being TRBD1 (6 bases). V lost 3 bases and J 10 bases, leaving 10 bases between the germline ends. CDR3 length equals 13 residues. The germline V gene encodes CDR1 MNHEY and CDR2 SMNVEV (reference sequence). Here the CDR3 reads CASSFRGWSPLHF. CDR3 DNA: TGTGCCAGCAGTTTCAGGGGTTGGTCACCCCTCCACTTT.

The rearrangement joins TRBV27 to TRBJ2-1, with a tentative D call TRBD2 (8 bases). Between the trimmed V and J ends, which lost 2 bases and 7 bases, there was a span of 18 bases. CDR3 length: 16 residues. Germline V gene sequence: CDR1 MNHEY, CDR2 SMNVEV (reference sequence). The CDR3: CASSLNGGARGNEQFF. DNA for the CDR3: TGTGCCAGCAGTTTAAACGGGGGGGCCAGGGGGAATGAGCAGTTCTTC.

The chain joins TRBV4-1 to TRBJ1-2; D gene unclear. Trimming removed 0 bases from V and 5 bases from J, with 13 bases in between. The CDR3 has 15 amino acids. Looked up from germline, CDR1 is MGHRA and CDR2 is YSYEKL. The CDR3 loop reads CASSQERPSGYGYTF. Here the CDR3 DNA reads TGCGCCAGCAGCCAAGAGCGCCCCTCGGGGTATGGCTACACCTTC.

V gene TRBV6-5 combines with J gene TRBJ1-2; TRBD1 matches at 9 bases. The CDR3 loop spans 15 amino acids. In germline, CDR1 is MNHEY, CDR2 SVGAGI. The ends lost 6 bases at V and 4 bases at J; junction bases unmatched: 9. The CDR3 sequence is CASRWTGERSYGYTF. The CDR3 coding sequence is TGTGCCAGCAGATGGACAGGGGAACGGTCCTATGGCTACACCTTC.